Below, 2 T cell receptor beta chains from the same sample are listed, as sequenced in a study of T cell changes during pregnancy in multiple sclerosis. Clones were sequenced by immunoSEQ multiplex PCR, and TCRdb holds only the in-frame ones, with some missing. The data show tens of thousands of clones, about 90% seen once. The sample in question was peripheral blood, obtained in the second trimester of pregnancy. These receptors all stem from a female donor in good health, enrolled as a control in a pregnancy study.

The genes are TRBV28 and TRBJ1-5; 7 bases align to TRBD1. The CDR3 length is 16 residues. V trimming: 5 bases; J trimming: 2 bases; junction bases outside the gene matches: 9. Germline assignment: CDR1 MDHEN and CDR2 SYDVKM. The CDR3: CASSLIDRVRNQPQHF. The DNA for the CDR3 is TGTGCCAGCAGTCTCATCGACAGGGTTCGCAATCAGCCCCAGCATTTT. Combining the CDR3 with reference TRBV28 and TRBJ1-5 gives the whole variable domain DVKVTQSSRYLVKRTGEKVFLECVQDMDHENMFWYRQDPGLGLRLIYFSYDVKMKEKGDIPEGYSVSREKKERFSLILESASTNQTSMYLCASSLIDRVRNQPQHFGDGTRLSIL.

The genes are TRBV19 and TRBJ1-3; 9 bases line up with TRBD1. J gave up 5 bases and V 4 bases, and 6 bases lay outside the gene matches. CDR1 and CDR2 from the germline V gene are LNHDA and SQIVND (reference sequence). This CDR3 has 15 amino acids. This chain's CDR3 is CASSTSGTGRNTIYF. CDR3 DNA sequence: TGTGCCAGTAGTACCTCCGGGACAGGGAGAAACACCATATATTTT.